This T cell receptor (beta chain) appears in the sequencing data of a study of T cell responses to AZD1222 COVID-19 vaccine. At the level of the study: Investigators merged groups given second doses at roughly 4 or roughly 12 weeks.

Findings and caveats of the study: Clonal diversity was possibly underestimated, and white British individuals and females predominated among donors. Among spike-specific TCRs, nearly half reportedly target unmutated variant regions. Among those given AZD1222, only 5 to 7 were seropositive at baseline.

About this clone: Its specificity is unknown.

Sequenced by immunoSEQ multiplex PCR; TCRdb stores in-frame clones only, minus some. The table shows around 170,000 clones, with less than 95% occurring only once. Trimming took 3 bases from V and 5 from J, leaving 13 bases between them. This CDR3 has 13 amino acids. Looked up from germline, CDR1 is DFQATT and CDR2 is SNEGSKA (reference sequence). The source material was peripheral blood, sampled on day 0 of AZD1222 vaccination. V gene TRBV20-1 combines with J gene TRBJ1-1; tentatively, D is TRBD1 (5 bases). The TCR was taken from an adult in good health. The CDR3 coding sequence is TGCAGTGCTAGTTGGGCAGAGGGGACTGAAGCTTTCTTT. Its translation: CSASWAEGTEAFF.